These T cell receptor beta chains were read from a single sample in a study of identical twins. TCRdb independently ran MiXCR on the 5' RACE reads; one entry per CDR3 protein. The repertoire holds about 240,000 distinct CDR3 sequences, with roughly 13% as singletons. These data were likewise used in another study, on yellow fever vaccine responses in identical twins.

Sequences were obtained from memory (CD45RO+) T cells sorted from blood. These receptors originate from a woman in her late teens or twenties in good health. CDR3s include the opening cysteine and the closing phenylalanine or tryptophan. D genes are given only for firm matches. Part of the rows lack a size; the others show once, few, many or a class for expanded clones.

>TRBV7-9|TRBJ2-5|NA|NA
TGTGCCAGCAGCTTAACCACAGCAGAGACCCAGTACTTC
CASSLTTAETQYF
>TRBV6-2/TRBV6-3|TRBJ2-4|NA|few
TGTGCCAGCAGTTACGGCGGAGGGGGAATGGCCAAAAACATTCAGTACTTC
CASSYGGGGMAKNIQYF
>TRBV5-4|TRBJ2-2|NA|NA
TGTGCCAGCAGCCGGATTGGAGGAACCGGGGAGCTGTTTTTT
CASSRIGGTGELFF
>TRBV9|TRBJ2-7|NA|NA
TGTGCCAGCAGCCCCAAAGGGTACGAGCAGTACTTC
CASSPKGYEQYF
>TRBV25-1|TRBJ2-3|TRBD1|few
TGTGCCAGCAGTGAATCAGGGGGCTTAGGCACAGATACGCAGTATTTT
CASSESGGLGTDTQYF
>TRBV28|TRBJ2-2|TRBD1|NA
TGTGCCAGCAAAACCCCCGGGACAGGGAACACCGGGGAGCTGTTTTTT
CASKTPGTGNTGELFF
>TRBV5-1|TRBJ2-5|NA|few
TGCGCCAGCAGCTTGGTACCATTGCAAGAGACCCAGTACTTC
CASSLVPLQETQYF
>TRBV5-1|TRBJ2-2|NA|NA
TGCGCCAGCAGCCACAACGTTGGAGGAGTCACCGGGGAGCTGTTTTTT
CASSHNVGGVTGELFF
>TRBV20-1|TRBJ2-7|TRBD2|many
TGCAGTGCTAGCGGGGGGGCGTCCTACGAGCAGTACTTC
CSASGGASYEQYF
>TRBV28|TRBJ2-1|NA|few
TGTGCCAGCGGGGGAGCCTCCTACAATGAGCAGTTCTTC
CASGGASYNEQFF
>TRBV2|TRBJ2-5|TRBD2|NA
TGTGCCAGCAGCCCTAGCGGGGGGTTACAAGAGACCCAGTACTTC
CASSPSGGLQETQYF
>TRBV3-1|TRBJ2-7|TRBD2|many
TGTGCCAGCAGCCTTCGAGGACTAGCGGGCTCTTACGAGCAGTACTTC
CASSLRGLAGSYEQYF
>TRBV20-1|TRBJ2-5|TRBD1|few
TGCAGTGCTAGAGCCGGGACAGGGAGGGAGACCCAGTACTTC
CSARAGTGRETQYF
>TRBV28|TRBJ2-7|NA|NA
TGTGCCAGCAGTTTTTCCTCCCGTGACTACGAGCAGTACTTC
CASSFSSRDYEQYF
>TRBV28|TRBJ2-4|NA|NA
TGTGCCAGCAGTTCCTCCGGGACGGACAAAAACATTCAGTACTTC
CASSSSGTDKNIQYF
>TRBV6-5|TRBJ2-3|TRBD1|few
TGTGCCAGCAGTCACGGCCGGGACAGGGGGAAAGATACGCAGTATTTT
CASSHGRDRGKDTQYF
>TRBV2|TRBJ1-5|NA|few
TGTGCCAGCAGTGCATCGGCCAGGGCCACCCAGCATTTT
CASSASARATQHF
>TRBV20-1|TRBJ2-7|NA|NA
TGCAGTGCTAGTCTCGGTACCGGTTTCGAGCAGTACTTC
CSASLGTGFEQYF
>TRBV7-9|TRBJ1-1|TRBD1|few
TGTGCCAGCAGCTTAAACCCCGACAGGGGAGGCACTGAAGCTTTCTTT
CASSLNPDRGGTEAFF
>TRBV12-3/TRBV12-4|TRBJ2-7|NA|few
TGTGCCAGCAGTTTTTTCGACGAGCAGTACTTC
CASSFFDEQYF
>TRBV5-1|TRBJ2-1|NA|few
TGCGCCAGCAGCTTGGTTCCTAGCGCCAATTACAATGAGCAGTTCTTC
CASSLVPSANYNEQFF
>TRBV12-3/TRBV12-4|TRBJ1-5|NA|many
TGTGCCAGCAGTCCCTCCCGGAGGGAAAGGAGCAATCAGCCCCAGCATTTT
CASSPSRRERSNQPQHF
>TRBV21-1|TRBJ2-1|NA|NA
TGTGCCAGCAGCAACTCAAAATCGGGAGTTATGGACAATGAGCAGTTCTTC
CASSNSKSGVMDNEQFF
>TRBV25-1|TRBJ1-1|TRBD1|many
TGTGCCAGCAGAAGACAGGGAGCGAACACTGAAGCTTTCTTT
CASRRQGANTEAFF
>TRBV11-2|TRBJ2-1|NA|NA
TGTGCCAGCAGCCCGACGGATTCAATCTACAATGAGCAGTTCTTC
CASSPTDSIYNEQFF
>TRBV15|TRBJ2-3|TRBD2|few
TGTGCCACCAGCAACCTAGCGGGAGGTGACACAGATACGCAGTATTTT
CATSNLAGGDTDTQYF
>TRBV11-2|TRBJ2-1|NA|NA
TGTGCCAGCAGCCTAAGACAGTACCCGAGCTCCTACAATGAGCAGTTCTTC
CASSLRQYPSSYNEQFF
>TRBV6-1|TRBJ2-5|NA|NA
TGTGCTAGCTCCAACCCAACGTACCAAGAGACCCAGTACTTC
CASSNPTYQETQYF
>TRBV6-1|TRBJ2-5|TRBD2|NA
TGTGCCAGCAGCCAGGGACTAGCGGGTATGGAGACCCAGTACTTC
CASSQGLAGMETQYF
>TRBV20-1|TRBJ2-7|TRBD2|NA
TGCAGTGCTAGCGATCCGGGACTAGCGGGAGGGCCACCCTACGAGCAGTACTTC
CSASDPGLAGGPPYEQYF
>TRBV28|TRBJ2-5|NA|few
TGTGCCAGCAGTCACCCCCCGGGACAAAGGGGTGAGACCCAGTACTTC
CASSHPPGQRGETQYF
>TRBV3-1|TRBJ2-1|NA|NA
TGTGCCAGCACCGTCGGGGGGCTGGGCAATGAGCAGTTCTTC
CASTVGGLGNEQFF
>TRBV12-3/TRBV12-4|TRBJ2-7|NA|few
TGTGCCAGCAGTTTCAGGCAGGGCTGGTCCTACGAGCAGTACTTC
CASSFRQGWSYEQYF
>TRBV5-1|TRBJ2-5|NA|NA
TGCGCCAGCAGCTTGTCGTCAGCGCAAGAGACCCAGTACTTC
CASSLSSAQETQYF
>TRBV20-1|TRBJ2-7|NA|NA
TGCAGTGCAAAAGCGCCGAGCTCCTACGAGCAGTACTTC
CSAKAPSSYEQYF
>TRBV20-1|TRBJ2-1|NA|NA
TGCAGTGCTAGAGACCTCAGAAGGAGCGGAAGCTCCTACAATGAGCAGTTCTTC
CSARDLRRSGSSYNEQFF
>TRBV30|TRBJ2-1|TRBD2|few
TGTGCCTGGAGTGATAGGACTAGCGGCAATGAGCAGTTCTTC
CAWSDRTSGNEQFF
>TRBV30|TRBJ2-7|NA|NA
TGTGCCTGGAGTCCCGGGACCTCCTACGAGCAGTACTTC
CAWSPGTSYEQYF
>TRBV24-1|TRBJ2-1|NA|NA
TGTGCCACCAGTGATTTGTTCGGGGGCTCCTACAATGAGCAGTTCTTC
CATSDLFGGSYNEQFF
>TRBV19|TRBJ2-7|TRBD2|few
TGTGCCAGTAGTATAGGACTAGCGGGAGCCTACGAGCAGTACTTC
CASSIGLAGAYEQYF
>TRBV24-1|TRBJ2-2|NA|few
TGTGCCACCGCGTACAGAACCACCGGGGAGCTGTTTTTT
CATAYRTTGELFF
>TRBV4-1|TRBJ2-4|TRBD2|few
TGCGCCAGCAGCCAAGCCGGATGGGGGGGCATTCAGTACTTC
CASSQAGWGGIQYF
>TRBV7-9|TRBJ2-3|NA|few
TGTGCCAGCAGCTCCGGGACTCAGGAGTCAGATACGCAGTATTTT
CASSSGTQESDTQYF
>TRBV3-1|TRBJ2-2|TRBD2|many
TGTGCCAGCAGCCTCCGGGGGGCGAACACCGGGGAGCTGTTTTTT
CASSLRGANTGELFF
>TRBV5-5|TRBJ2-7|NA|few
TGTGCCAGCAGCTTAACGGTATCCCTCCACGAGCAGTACTTC
CASSLTVSLHEQYF
>TRBV7-2|TRBJ2-3|NA|many
TGTGCCAGCAGCTTAGCATGGACAGATACGCAGTATTTT
CASSLAWTDTQYF
>TRBV2|TRBJ2-3|TRBD2|few
TGTGCCAGCACCGCGGGACTAGCGGGAGTAAGGTCAGATACGCAGTATTTT
CASTAGLAGVRSDTQYF
>TRBV5-6|TRBJ2-1|TRBD1|NA
TGTGCCAGCAGCGACCGGGACAGGGGGCGGTATGAGCAGTTCTTC
CASSDRDRGRYEQFF
>TRBV7-9|TRBJ2-7|NA|NA
TGTGCCAGCAGCTATCAGGGGATTAGGACCTACGAGCAGTACTTC
CASSYQGIRTYEQYF
>TRBV15|TRBJ2-1|TRBD2|NA
TGTGCCACCAGCAGAGTCACCAGGGACTATCCCTACAATGAGCAGTTCTTC
CATSRVTRDYPYNEQFF
>TRBV18|TRBJ2-3|NA|few
TGTGCCAGCTGGAGTACCCCGGGGGGCACAGATACGCAGTATTTT
CASWSTPGGTDTQYF
>TRBV4-2|TRBJ2-2|NA|few
TGTGCCAGCAGCCAAGACCAGGGGGGTGGCGGGGAGCTGTTTTTT
CASSQDQGGGGELFF
>TRBV5-1|TRBJ2-5|NA|NA
TGCGCCAGCAGCTTGGTCCCAGGAGAGACCCAGTACTTC
CASSLVPGETQYF
>TRBV7-8|TRBJ2-4|TRBD1|few
TGTGCCAGCAGCCAACCAACGGGACAGGGAAACATTCAGTACTTC
CASSQPTGQGNIQYF
>TRBV5-1|TRBJ2-7|NA|few
TGCGCCAGCAGCTTTTCCCCGGGTTCGAACTACGAGCAGTACTTC
CASSFSPGSNYEQYF
>TRBV7-8|TRBJ2-2|NA|few
TGTGCCAGCAGCTTAGCATTTGGCGGGGAGCTGTTTTTT
CASSLAFGGELFF
>TRBV4-3|TRBJ2-7|TRBD1|few
TGCGCCAGCAGCCAAGAAGGCACAGGGGTAATGGGGGCCTACGAGCAGTACTTC
CASSQEGTGVMGAYEQYF
>TRBV12-3/TRBV12-4|TRBJ2-7|NA|few
TGTGCCAGCAGTTTCCGGGACGGAGCCTACGAGCAGTACTTC
CASSFRDGAYEQYF
>TRBV4-2|TRBJ2-7|TRBD2|few
TGTGCCAGCAGCCTCCTCCGGGGGGGCCCTAATCTTTACGAGCAGTACTTC
CASSLLRGGPNLYEQYF